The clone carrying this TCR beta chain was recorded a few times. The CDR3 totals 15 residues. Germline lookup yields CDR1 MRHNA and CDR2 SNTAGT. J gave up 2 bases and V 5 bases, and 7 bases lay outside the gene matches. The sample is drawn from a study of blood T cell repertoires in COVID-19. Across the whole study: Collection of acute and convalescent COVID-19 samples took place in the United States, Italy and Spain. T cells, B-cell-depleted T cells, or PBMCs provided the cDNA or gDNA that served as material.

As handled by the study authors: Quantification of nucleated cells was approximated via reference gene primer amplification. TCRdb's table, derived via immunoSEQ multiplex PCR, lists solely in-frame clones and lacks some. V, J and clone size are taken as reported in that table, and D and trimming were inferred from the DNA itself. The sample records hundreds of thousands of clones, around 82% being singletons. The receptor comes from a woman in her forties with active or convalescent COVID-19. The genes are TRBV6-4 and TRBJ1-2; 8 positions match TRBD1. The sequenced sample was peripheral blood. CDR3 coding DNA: TGTGCCAGCAGTAACGGACAGGGCAGCAACTATGGCTACACCTTC. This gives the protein CASSNGQGSNYGYTF.